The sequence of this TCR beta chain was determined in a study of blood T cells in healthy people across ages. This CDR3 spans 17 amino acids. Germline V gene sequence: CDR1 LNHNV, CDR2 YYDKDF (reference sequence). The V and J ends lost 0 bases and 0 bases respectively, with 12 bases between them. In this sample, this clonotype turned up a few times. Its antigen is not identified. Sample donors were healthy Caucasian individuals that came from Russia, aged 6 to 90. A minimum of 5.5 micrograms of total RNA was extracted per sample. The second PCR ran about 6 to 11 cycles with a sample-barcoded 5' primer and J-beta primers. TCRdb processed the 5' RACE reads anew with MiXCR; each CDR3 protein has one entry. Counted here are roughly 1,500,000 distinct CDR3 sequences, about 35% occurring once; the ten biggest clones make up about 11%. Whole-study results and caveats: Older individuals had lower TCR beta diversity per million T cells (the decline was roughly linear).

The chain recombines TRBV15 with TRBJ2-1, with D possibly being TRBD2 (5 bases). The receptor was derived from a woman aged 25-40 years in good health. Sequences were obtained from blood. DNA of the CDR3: TGTGCCACCAGCAGAGATTTGACGGGGATCTCCTACAATGAGCAGTTCTTC. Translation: CATSRDLTGISYNEQFF.